This T cell receptor beta chain was observed in a study of cytomegalovirus exposure and HLA in healthy donors. Amplification used 60 Vbeta primers and 13 Jbeta primers. Clones were sequenced by immunoSEQ multiplex PCR, and TCRdb holds only the in-frame ones, with some missing. In the table there are 75,000 to 90,000 clones, over 9.5% of which are singletons. Germline loops: CDR1 LNHDA, CDR2 SQIVND (reference sequence). The CDR3 covers 13 residues. V was clipped by 9 bases and J by 3 bases, with 14 bases between them. About this clone: As yet, its antigen is unknown. The sample holds other DNA sequences that translate to the same CDR3.

Healthy individuals who donated bone marrow served as the donors. Study results and caveats: The authors later linked a missense DCLRE1C variant to TCR beta V- and J-gene trimming. In an earlier analysis, most TCR beta V segments were productive about 87% or about 30% of the time. Some TCR beta chains (164 of them) were listed as cytomegalovirus-associated.

Sequencing used PBMCs. This TCR derives from a man aged 55 to 69 in good health and CMV-seropositive. The chain joins TRBV19 to TRBJ1-1; D is uncertain. The CDR3 region is CASTGIGDTEAFF. CDR3 bases: TGTGCCAGCACGGGGATCGGGGACACTGAAGCTTTCTTT. Complete variable domain (other parts from reference TRBV19 and TRBJ1-1): DGGITQSPKYLFRKEGQNVTLSCEQNLNHDAMYWYRQDPGQGLRLIYYSQIVNDFQKGDIAEGYSVSREKKESFPLTVTSAQKNPTAFYLCASTGIGDTEAFFGQGTRLTVV.